The source of this T cell receptor beta chain is a study of OX40 agonist ivuxolimab in advanced cancers. Overall study context: Ivuxolimab was administered intravenously to patients at 0.01 to 10 mg/kg every 2 weeks.

The CDR3 is 14 residues long. CDR1 and CDR2 (germline): SNHLY, FYNNEI. The ends were cut back, 6 bases at V and 1 base at J, with 12 bases in the middle. Using immunoSEQ multiplex PCR, the repertoire was profiled, and TCRdb retains in-frame clones only, with some absent. The data hold some 77,000 clones, with 90% observed a single time. Specimen: CD4+ or CD8+ T cells sorted from blood, collected in a trial of the OX40 agonist ivuxolimab. V and J are TRBV2 and TRBJ1-1; D perhaps matches TRBD1 (5 bases). This receptor was identified in an adult with an advanced solid tumor such as melanoma, head and neck, liver or kidney cancer. CDR3 nucleotide sequence: TGTGCCAGCAGCCGGACTCAGGGGAACACTGAAGCTTTCTTT. It translates to CASSRTQGNTEAFF.